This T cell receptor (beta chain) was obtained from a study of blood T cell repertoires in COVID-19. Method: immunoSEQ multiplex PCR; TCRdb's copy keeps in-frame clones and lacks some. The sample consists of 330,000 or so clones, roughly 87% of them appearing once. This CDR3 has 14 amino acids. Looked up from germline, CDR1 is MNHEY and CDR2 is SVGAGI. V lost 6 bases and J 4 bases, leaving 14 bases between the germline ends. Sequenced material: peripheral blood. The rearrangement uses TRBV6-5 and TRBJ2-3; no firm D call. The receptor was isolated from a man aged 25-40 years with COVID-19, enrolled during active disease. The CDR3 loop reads CASRARNQADTQYF. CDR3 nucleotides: TGTGCCAGCAGGGCTAGGAATCAAGCAGATACGCAGTATTTT.